This T cell receptor (beta chain) was profiled in a study of blood T cells in healthy people across ages. The wider study: The template switching approach captured approximately one barcoded beta molecule for every two T cells. General study points: Naive CD4+ cells and diversity were both higher in long-lived donors than in aged donors.

This clonotype was counted at least ten times. Its specificity is unknown. The junction departs from the called germline gene at one end, perhaps through a read error. It was with a sample-barcoded 5' primer and a J-beta primer mix that a second PCR of about 6 to 12 cycles was run. TCRdb used MiXCR to reprocess the 5' RACE reads, holding one entry per CDR3 protein. The sample includes around 990,000 distinct CDR3 sequences, about 23% of them seen just once. These data were likewise used in another study, on T cells of mothers and their children. That paper adds: A primer called M1S, used in the second PCR, added sample barcodes and 2-4 random nucleotides. Slightly higher, non-significant overlap characterized related mother-child pairs relative to unrelated pairs.

The origin of this receptor is a girl aged 2-10 years in good health. The sample consisted of blood.

The CDR3 is CASSLVVSYEQYF. CDR3 coding DNA: TGCGCCAGCAGCTTGGTTGTCTCCTACGAGCAGTACTTC. The chain uses TRBV7-2 and TRBJ2-7; D is uncertain. Germline V CDR1 and CDR2: SGHTA, FQGNSA. The CDR3 contains 13 residues. The complete variable domain, with remaining parts taken from reference TRBV7-2 and TRBJ2-7, reads GAGVSQSPSNKVTEKGKDVELRCDPISGHTALYWYRQSLGQGLEFLIYFQGNSAPDKSGLPSDRFSAERTGGSVSTLTIQRTQQEDSAVYLCASSLVVSYEQYFGPGTRLTVT.